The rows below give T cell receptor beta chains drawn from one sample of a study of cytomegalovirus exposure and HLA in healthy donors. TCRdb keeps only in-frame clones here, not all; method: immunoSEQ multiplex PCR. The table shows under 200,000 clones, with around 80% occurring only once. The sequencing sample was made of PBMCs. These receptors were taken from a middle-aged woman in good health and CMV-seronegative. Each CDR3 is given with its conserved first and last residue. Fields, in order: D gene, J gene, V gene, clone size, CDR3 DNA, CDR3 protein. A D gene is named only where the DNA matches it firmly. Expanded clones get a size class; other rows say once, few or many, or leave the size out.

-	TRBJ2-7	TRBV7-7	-	TGTGCTAGCAGCTTACATAGGGGGTCGAAAGAGCAGTACTTC	CASSLHRGSKEQYF
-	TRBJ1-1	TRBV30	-	TGTGCCTGGAAGGGGGTTGGCACTGAAGCTTTCTTT	CAWKGVGTEAFF
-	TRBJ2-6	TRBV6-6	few	TGTGCCAGCAGTAAAGGGGGGGGAGCTGGGGCCAACGTCCTGACTTTC	CASSKGGGAGANVLTF
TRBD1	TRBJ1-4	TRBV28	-	TGTGCCAGCAGTTTATGGGCCGCCGGGACAGGGGCAGTCCGGGAAAAACTGTTTTTT	CASSLWAAGTGAVREKLFF
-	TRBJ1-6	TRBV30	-	TGTGCCTGGAGTGTACGGGGAGGTGGTTATAATTCACCCCTCCACTTT	CAWSVRGGGYNSPLHF
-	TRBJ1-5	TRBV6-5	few	TGTGCCAGCAGTTACCGCAGGGATGGACAGCCCCAGCATTTT	CASSYRRDGQPQHF
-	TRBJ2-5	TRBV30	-	TGTGCCTGGAGCGGACTGGCTCCGGAGACCCAGTACTTC	CAWSGLAPETQYF
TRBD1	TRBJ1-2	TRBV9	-	TGTGCCAGCAGTTCCCGGACAGGGAGGGGCTACACCTTC	CASSSRTGRGYTF
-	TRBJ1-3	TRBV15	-	TGTGCCACCAGCAGAGATCGAGATCCATCTGGAAACACCATATATTTT	CATSRDRDPSGNTIYF
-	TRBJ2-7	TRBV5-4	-	TGTGCCAGCAGCCCCGGACAGAGATCCTACGAGCAGTACTTC	CASSPGQRSYEQYF
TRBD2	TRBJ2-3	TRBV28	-	TGTGCCAGCAGTTTATCTTGGACTAGCGGGATCGCAGATACGCAGTATTTT	CASSLSWTSGIADTQYF
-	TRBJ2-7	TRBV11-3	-	TGTGCCAGCAGCTTAGACCAACTACGAGCGGAGCAGTACTTC	CASSLDQLRAEQYF
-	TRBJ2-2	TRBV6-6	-	TGTGCCAGCGGGGCCGGTGACACCGGGGAGCTGTTTTTT	CASGAGDTGELFF
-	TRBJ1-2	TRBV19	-	TGTGCCAGTAGCCCGGCGGGGGTCGACTATGGCTACACCTTC	CASSPAGVDYGYTF
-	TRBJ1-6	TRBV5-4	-	TGTGCCAGCAGCTTGGCCAAAGGGGCAGGATCACCCCTCCACTTT	CASSLAKGAGSPLHF
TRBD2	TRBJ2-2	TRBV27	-	TGTGCCAGCAGTTTCCGACTAGCGGGGGGAAACACCGGGGAGCTGTTTTTT	CASSFRLAGGNTGELFF
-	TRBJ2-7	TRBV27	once	TGTGCCAGCAGTTTATCCATGGGACTCTTCCTATACGAGCAGTACTTC	CASSLSMGLFLYEQYF
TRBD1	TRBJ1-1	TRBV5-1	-	TGCGCCAGCAGCTTGTCGACAGGGGGCAACACTGAAGCTTTCTTT	CASSLSTGGNTEAFF
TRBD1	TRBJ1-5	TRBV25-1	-	TGTGCCAGCAGTGGGGGGACAGGGGCCGCGGGCAATCAGCCCCAGCATTTT	CASSGGTGAAGNQPQHF
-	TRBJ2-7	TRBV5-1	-	TGCGCCAGCAGCGTGGACAGTTGGTCCTACGAGCAGTACTTC	CASSVDSWSYEQYF
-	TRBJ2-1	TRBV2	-	TGTGCCAGCAGCGACGGACAGTATCACAATGAGCAGTTCTTC	CASSDGQYHNEQFF
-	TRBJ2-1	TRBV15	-	TGTGCCACCAGCAGATCCCTAACGGGACTCAGGGTCAATGAGCAGTTCTTC	CATSRSLTGLRVNEQFF
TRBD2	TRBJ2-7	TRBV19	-	TGTGCCAGTAGGGAACTAGCGGGAGGTCACTACGAGCAGTACTTC	CASRELAGGHYEQYF
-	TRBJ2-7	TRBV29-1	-	TGCAGCACCATGGACCTGGGGGGCGAGCAGTACTTC	CSTMDLGGEQYF
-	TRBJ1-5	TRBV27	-	TGTGCCAGCAGTTTCTTGGGCTTCAATCAGCCCCAGCATTTT	CASSFLGFNQPQHF
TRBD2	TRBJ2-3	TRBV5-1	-	TGCGCCAGCAGCACTAGCGGGAGAGATACGCAGTATTTT	CASSTSGRDTQYF
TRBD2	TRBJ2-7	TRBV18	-	TGTGCCAGCTCACCAACGGTGAGCGGGAATGTGGGGGAGCAGTACTTC	CASSPTVSGNVGEQYF
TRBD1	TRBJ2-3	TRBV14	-	TGTGCCAGCAGCCAAGGGGACAGGGGAGGGACAGATACGCAGTATTTT	CASSQGDRGGTDTQYF
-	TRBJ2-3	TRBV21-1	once	TGTGCCAGCAGCCCGCCCGGCCGGGGACTAGCGGGGGCCGGGGACCAAGATACGCAGTATTTT	CASSPPGRGLAGAGDQDTQYF
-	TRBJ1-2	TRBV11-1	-	TGTGCCAGCAGCTCCGACAGGAGTGGCTATGGCTACACCTTC	CASSSDRSGYGYTF
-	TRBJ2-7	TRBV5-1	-	TGCGCCAGCAGCTTCGGGGGGACAGGCGACTCCTACGAGCAGTACTTC	CASSFGGTGDSYEQYF
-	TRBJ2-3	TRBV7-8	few	TGTGCCAGCAGCCGACTAGGGACCACCACAGATACGCAGTATTTT	CASSRLGTTTDTQYF
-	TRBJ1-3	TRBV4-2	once	TGTGCCAGCAGCCAAGACCCCGTTGGACAGTCTGGAAACACCATATATTTT	CASSQDPVGQSGNTIYF
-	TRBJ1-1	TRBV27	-	TGTGCCAGCAGCCGCATCAGATCATTCGAAGCTTTCTTT	CASSRIRSFEAFF
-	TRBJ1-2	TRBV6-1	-	TGTGCCATCAGACAGTGGGACTACTATGGCTACACCTTC	CAIRQWDYYGYTF
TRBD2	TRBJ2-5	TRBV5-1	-	TGCGCCAGCAGCGGGGGACTAGGTGGAGAGACCCAGTACTTC	CASSGGLGGETQYF
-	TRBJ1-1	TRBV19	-	TGTGCCAGTAAAGGGGCTGATGTGAACACTGAAGCTTTCTTT	CASKGADVNTEAFF
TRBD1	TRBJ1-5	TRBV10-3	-	TGTGCCATCAGTGGGACAGGGTTGAACAATCAGCCCCAGCATTTT	CAISGTGLNNQPQHF
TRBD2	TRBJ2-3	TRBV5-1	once	TGCGCCAGCAGCCCCGGGACTAGCGGGACAGATACGCAGTATTTT	CASSPGTSGTDTQYF
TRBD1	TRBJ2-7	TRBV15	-	TGTGCCACCAGCTCCAGGGGGCTCACCTACGAGCAGTACTTC	CATSSRGLTYEQYF
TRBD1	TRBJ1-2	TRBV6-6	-	TGTGCCAGCAGCCCCGATTCGACAGGGGCAAACTATGGCTACACCTTC	CASSPDSTGANYGYTF
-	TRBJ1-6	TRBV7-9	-	TGTGCCAGCAGCTCGAACCGGGTCACCAATTCACCCCTCCACTTT	CASSSNRVTNSPLHF
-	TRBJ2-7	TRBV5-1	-	TGCGCCAGCAGCCTCGGGCAGGGCCCTTGGGAGCAGTACTTC	CASSLGQGPWEQYF
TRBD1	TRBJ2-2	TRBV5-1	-	TGCGCCAGCAGCTTAGGGACAGGGCTTTCAAACGCGAACACCGGGGAGCTGTTTTTT	CASSLGTGLSNANTGELFF
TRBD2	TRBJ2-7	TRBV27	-	TGTGCCAGCAGTCCGCCGCCTCTAGCGGGTCCCTCCTACGAGCAGTACTTC	CASSPPPLAGPSYEQYF
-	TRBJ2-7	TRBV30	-	TGTGCCTGGAGTGGGGCGTCATACGAGCAGTACTTC	CAWSGASYEQYF
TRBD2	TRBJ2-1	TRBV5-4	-	TGTGCCAGCAGCTCGACTAGCGGGATAGGCAATGAGCAGTTCTTC	CASSSTSGIGNEQFF
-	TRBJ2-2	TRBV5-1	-	TGCGCCAGCAGCTTGGCCAGGCCCGGGGAGCTGTTTTTT	CASSLARPGELFF
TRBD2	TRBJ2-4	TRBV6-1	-	TGTGCCAGCAGTGAGTCCGCTCCGGGTAGCGGGGTCAAAAACATTCAGTACTTC	CASSESAPGSGVKNIQYF
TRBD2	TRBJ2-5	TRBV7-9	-	TGTGCCAGTGAAGCCAGCGGGACGTACCAAGAGACCCAGTACTTC	CASEASGTYQETQYF
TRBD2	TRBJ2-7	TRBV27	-	TGTGCCAGCAGTTTAGCAGCGGGAGGGCCCTACGAGCAGTACTTC	CASSLAAGGPYEQYF
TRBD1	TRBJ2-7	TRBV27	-	TGTGCCAGCAGTTCGGGACAGAGATACGAGCAGTACTTC	CASSSGQRYEQYF
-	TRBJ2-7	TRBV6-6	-	TGTGCCAGCAGTTACTCGTCGGTCTACGAGCAGTACTTC	CASSYSSVYEQYF
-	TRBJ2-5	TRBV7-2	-	TGTGCCAGCAGCTTGTTCGGAGGGGCAGAGACCCAGTACTTC	CASSLFGGAETQYF
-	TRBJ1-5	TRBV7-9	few	TGTGCCAGCAGCTTAGGGGGCACAGGGCCCCAGCATTTT	CASSLGGTGPQHF
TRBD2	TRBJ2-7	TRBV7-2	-	TGTGCCAGCAGCTGGACTAGCGCCATCCGGGAGCAGTACTTC	CASSWTSAIREQYF
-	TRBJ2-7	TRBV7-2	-	TGTGCCAGCAGCTCCCCGGACAGATCCTACGAGCAGTACTTC	CASSSPDRSYEQYF
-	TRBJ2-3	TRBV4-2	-	TGTGCCAGCAGCCAAGATCCCCCCAGCGCCAGCACAGATACGCAGTATTTT	CASSQDPPSASTDTQYF
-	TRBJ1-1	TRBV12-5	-	TGTGCTAGTGGGATGGGGGGGCTGGCTGAAGCTTTCTTT	CASGMGGLAEAFF